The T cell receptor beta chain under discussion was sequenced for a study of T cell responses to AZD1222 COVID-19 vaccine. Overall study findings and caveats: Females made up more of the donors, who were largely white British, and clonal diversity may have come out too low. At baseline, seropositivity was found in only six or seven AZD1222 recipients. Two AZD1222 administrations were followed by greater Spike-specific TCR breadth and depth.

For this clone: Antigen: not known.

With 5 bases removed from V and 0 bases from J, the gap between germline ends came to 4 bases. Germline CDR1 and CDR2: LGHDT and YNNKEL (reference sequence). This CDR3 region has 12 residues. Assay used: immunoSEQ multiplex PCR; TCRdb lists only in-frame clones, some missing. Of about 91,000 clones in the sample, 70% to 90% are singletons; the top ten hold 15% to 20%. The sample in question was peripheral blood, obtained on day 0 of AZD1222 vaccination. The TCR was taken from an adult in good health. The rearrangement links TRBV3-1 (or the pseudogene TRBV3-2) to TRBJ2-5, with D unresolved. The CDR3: CASSVNQETQYF. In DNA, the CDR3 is TGTGCCAGCAGCGTGAACCAAGAGACCCAGTACTTC.